Here is one TCR beta chain with its context. Germline V CDR1 and CDR2: LGHNT, FRNRAP. V was pared by 5 bases and J by 4 bases, with 14 bases between. CDR3 length: 14 amino acids. Here immunoSEQ multiplex PCR was the method, and the copy in TCRdb shows in-frame clones only, minus some. The sample lists approximately 150,000 clones, 89% occurring once. These data are taken from a study of control samples from healthy donors and cancer patients. Input material: PBMCs. The receptor was derived from a man between 50 and 59 years old with head and neck cancer. The V gene is TRBV12-5, the J gene TRBJ1-2, with a tentative D call TRBD1 (5 bases). The CDR3 DNA is TGTGCTAGTGGTCCGGGGGGTTCTAGCTATGGCTACACCTTC. It specifies CASGPGGSSYGYTF.